This T cell receptor beta chain was found in a study of blood T cell repertoires in COVID-19. About the study: Sources were T cells, B-cell-depleted T cells, or PBMCs; the material itself was cDNA or gDNA.

The data were produced by immunoSEQ multiplex PCR, yet TCRdb's version contains in-frame clones alone and is incomplete. This table holds under 200,000 clones, more than 75% found once. Germline CDR1 reads LGHDT; CDR2 reads YNNKEL (reference sequence). CDR3 length equals 18 residues. V lost 6 bases and J lost 0; bases outside the gene matches: 10. The material sequenced was peripheral blood. The sequence was obtained from a man aged 18 to 29 with active or convalescent COVID-19. This sequence joins TRBV3-1 (or the pseudogene TRBV3-2) and TRBJ1-3; 11 positions match TRBD1. The CDR3 nucleotides read TGTGCCAGCAGTCTCAGGCGGGACAGGGGGTTCTCTGGAAACACCATATATTTT. Its translation is CASSLRRDRGFSGNTIYF.